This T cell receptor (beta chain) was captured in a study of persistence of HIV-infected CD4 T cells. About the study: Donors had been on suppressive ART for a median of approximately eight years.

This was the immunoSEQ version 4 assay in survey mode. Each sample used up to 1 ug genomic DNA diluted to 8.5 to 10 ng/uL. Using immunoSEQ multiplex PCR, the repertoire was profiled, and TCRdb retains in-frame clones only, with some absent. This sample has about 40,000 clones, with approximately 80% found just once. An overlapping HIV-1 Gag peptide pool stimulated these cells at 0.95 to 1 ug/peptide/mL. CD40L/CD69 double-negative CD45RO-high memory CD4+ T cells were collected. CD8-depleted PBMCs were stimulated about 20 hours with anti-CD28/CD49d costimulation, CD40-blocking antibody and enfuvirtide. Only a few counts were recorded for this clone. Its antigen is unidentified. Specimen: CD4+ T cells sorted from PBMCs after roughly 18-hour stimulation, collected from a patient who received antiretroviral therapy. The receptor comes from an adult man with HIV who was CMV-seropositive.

As DNA, the CDR3 is TGTGCCAGTAGTGGACAGGGGTACGAGCAGTTCTTC. Translating gives CASSGQGYEQFF. The rearrangement uses TRBV19 and TRBJ2-1, with TRBD1 matching 9 bases. Germline values: CDR1 LNHDA, CDR2 SQIVND (reference sequence). The CDR3 contains 12 residues. The J segment lost 10 bases and the V segment lost 5 bases, leaving 3 bases of the junction unmatched.